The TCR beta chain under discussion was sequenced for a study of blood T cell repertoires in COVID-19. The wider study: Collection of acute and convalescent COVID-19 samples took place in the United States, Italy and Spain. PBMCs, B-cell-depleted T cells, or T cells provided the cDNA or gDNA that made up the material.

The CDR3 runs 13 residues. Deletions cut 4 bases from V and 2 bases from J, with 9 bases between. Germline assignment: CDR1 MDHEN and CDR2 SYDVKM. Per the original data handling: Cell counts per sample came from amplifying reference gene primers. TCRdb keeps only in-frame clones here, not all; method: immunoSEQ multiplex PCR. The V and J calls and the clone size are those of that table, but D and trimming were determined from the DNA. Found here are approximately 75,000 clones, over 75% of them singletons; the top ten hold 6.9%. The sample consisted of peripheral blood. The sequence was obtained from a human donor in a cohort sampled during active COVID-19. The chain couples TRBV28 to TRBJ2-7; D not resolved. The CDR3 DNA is TGTGCCAGCAGTTCACAGCCCCCCTACGAGCAGTACTTC. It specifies CASSSQPPYEQYF.